This T cell receptor (beta chain) is from a study of cytotoxic CD8 clonotypes in ibrutinib-treated CLL. For the study at large: The group held some 11 relapsed/refractory and under 16 treatment-naive patients, with under 18 IGHV unmutated. Study findings and constraints: The clonality went up when patients responded to ibrutinib and dropped back toward baseline at progression.

Comment on this clone: Its specificity is not known.

CDR3 length equals 16 residues. Germline-derived CDR1 and CDR2 are SNHLY and FYNNEI. V lost 6 bases to trimming and J lost 1 base, with 18 bases between them. Investigators sought sequencing depths of between 1 in 200,000 and 1 in 1 million T cells. The table came from immunoSEQ multiplex PCR; TCRdb's copy has only in-frame clones and leaves some out. The repertoire holds around 130,000 clones, with approximately 81% as singletons. The sequencing here drew on PBMCs, taken after 24 months of ibrutinib treatment. The rearrangement uses TRBV2 and TRBJ1-1, with D perhaps TRBD1 (5 bases). The receptor's source is a human donor with chronic lymphocytic leukemia. The CDR3 here is CASRDAFMGGNTEAFF. The CDR3 DNA follows: TGTGCCAGCAGGGATGCTTTTATGGGGGGGAACACTGAAGCTTTCTTT.